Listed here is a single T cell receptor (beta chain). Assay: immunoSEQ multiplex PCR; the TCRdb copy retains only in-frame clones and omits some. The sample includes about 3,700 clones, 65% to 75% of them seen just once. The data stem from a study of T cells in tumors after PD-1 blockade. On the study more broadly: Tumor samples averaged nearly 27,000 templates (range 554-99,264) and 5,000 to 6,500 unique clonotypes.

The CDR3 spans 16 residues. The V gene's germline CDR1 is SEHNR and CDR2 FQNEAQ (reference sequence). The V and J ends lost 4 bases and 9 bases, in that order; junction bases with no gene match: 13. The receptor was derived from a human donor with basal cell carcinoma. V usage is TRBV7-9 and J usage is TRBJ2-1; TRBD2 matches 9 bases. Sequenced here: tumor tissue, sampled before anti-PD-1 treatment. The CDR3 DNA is TGTGCCAGCAGCTCTCACCGACTAGCGGCACCGTCTGAGCAGTTCTTC. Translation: CASSSHRLAAPSEQFF.